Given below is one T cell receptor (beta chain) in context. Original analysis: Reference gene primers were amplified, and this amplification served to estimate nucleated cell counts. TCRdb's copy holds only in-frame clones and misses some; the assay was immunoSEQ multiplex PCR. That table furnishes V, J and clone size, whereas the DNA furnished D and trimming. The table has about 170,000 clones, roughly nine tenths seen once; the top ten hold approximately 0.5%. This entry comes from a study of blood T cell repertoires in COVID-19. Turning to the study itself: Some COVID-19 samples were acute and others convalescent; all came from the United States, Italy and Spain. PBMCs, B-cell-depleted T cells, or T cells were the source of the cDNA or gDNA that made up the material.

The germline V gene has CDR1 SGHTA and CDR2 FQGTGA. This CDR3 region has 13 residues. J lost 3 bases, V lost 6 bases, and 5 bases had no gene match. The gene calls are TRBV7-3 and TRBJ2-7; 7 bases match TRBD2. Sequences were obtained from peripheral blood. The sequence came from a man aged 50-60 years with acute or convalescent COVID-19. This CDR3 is CASRSSGDYEQYF. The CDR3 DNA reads TGTGCCAGCAGGTCTAGCGGAGACTACGAGCAGTACTTC. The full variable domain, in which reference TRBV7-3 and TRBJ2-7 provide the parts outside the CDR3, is GAGVSQTPSNKVTEKGKYVELRCDPISGHTALYWYRQSLGQGPEFLIYFQGTGAADDSGLPNDRFFAVRPEGSVSTLKIQRTERGDSAVYLCASRSSGDYEQYFGPGTRLTVT.